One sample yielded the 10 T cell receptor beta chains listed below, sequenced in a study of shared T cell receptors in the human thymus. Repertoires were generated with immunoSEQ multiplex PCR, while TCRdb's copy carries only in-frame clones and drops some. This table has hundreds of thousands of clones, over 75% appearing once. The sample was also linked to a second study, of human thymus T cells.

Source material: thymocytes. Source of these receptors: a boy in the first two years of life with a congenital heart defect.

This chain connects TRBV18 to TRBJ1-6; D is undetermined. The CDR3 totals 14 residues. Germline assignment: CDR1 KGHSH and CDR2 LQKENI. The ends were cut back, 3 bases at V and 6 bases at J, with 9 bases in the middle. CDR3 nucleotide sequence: TGTGCCAGCTCACCGTCACGGGGTAATTCACCCCTCCACTTT. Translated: CASSPSRGNSPLHF. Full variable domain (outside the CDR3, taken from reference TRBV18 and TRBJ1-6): NAGVMQNPRHLVRRRGQEARLRCSPMKGHSHVYWYRQLPEEGLKFMVYLQKENIIDESGMPKERFSAEFPKEGPSILRIQQVVRGDSAAYFCASSPSRGNSPLHFGNGTRLTVT.

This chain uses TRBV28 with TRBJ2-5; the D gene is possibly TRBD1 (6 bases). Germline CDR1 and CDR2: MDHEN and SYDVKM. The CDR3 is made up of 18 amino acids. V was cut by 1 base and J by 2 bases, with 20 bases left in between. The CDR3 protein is CASSLSQPDSGAQETQYF. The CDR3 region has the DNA TGTGCCAGCAGTTTATCCCAGCCGGATTCAGGGGCGCAAGAGACCCAGTACTTC.

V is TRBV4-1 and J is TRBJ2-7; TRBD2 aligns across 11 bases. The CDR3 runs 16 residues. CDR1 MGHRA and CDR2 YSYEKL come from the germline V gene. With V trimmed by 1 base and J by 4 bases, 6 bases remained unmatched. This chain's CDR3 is CASSQVLAGALYEQYF. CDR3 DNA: TGCGCCAGCAGCCAAGTACTAGCGGGGGCTTTATACGAGCAGTACTTC.

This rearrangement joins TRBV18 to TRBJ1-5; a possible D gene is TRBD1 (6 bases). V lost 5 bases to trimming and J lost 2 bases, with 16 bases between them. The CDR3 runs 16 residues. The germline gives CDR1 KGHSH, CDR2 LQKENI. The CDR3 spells CASSLNRDNGNQPQHF. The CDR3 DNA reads TGTGCCAGCTCATTGAACCGGGACAATGGCAATCAGCCCCAGCATTTT.

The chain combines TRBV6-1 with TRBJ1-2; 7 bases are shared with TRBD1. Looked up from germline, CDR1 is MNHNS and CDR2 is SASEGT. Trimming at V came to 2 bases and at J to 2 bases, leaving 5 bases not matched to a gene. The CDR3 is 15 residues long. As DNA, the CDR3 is TGTGCCAGCAGTGAAAATAAGGGGGCGAACTATGGCTACACCTTC. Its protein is CASSENKGANYGYTF.

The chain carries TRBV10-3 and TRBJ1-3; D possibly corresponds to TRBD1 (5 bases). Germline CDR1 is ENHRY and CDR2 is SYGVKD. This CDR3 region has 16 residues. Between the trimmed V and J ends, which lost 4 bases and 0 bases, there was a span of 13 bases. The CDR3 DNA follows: TGTGCCATCAGTGTGGGGGGGAAGAGCTCTGGAAACACCATATATTTT. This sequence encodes CAISVGGKSSGNTIYF.

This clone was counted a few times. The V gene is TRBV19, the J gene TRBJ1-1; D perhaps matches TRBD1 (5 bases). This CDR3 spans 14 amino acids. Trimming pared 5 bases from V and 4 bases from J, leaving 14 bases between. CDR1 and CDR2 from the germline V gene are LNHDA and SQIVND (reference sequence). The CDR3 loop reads CASSGFVGGTEAFF. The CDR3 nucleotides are TGTGCCAGTAGTGGCTTTGTGGGGGGCACTGAAGCTTTCTTT.

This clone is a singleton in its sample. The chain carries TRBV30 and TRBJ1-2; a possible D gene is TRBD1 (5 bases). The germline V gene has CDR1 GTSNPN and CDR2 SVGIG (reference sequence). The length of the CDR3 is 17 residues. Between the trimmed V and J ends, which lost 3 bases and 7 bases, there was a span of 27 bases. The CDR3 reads CAWRGGSGGCPCSGYTF. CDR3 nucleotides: TGTGCCTGGAGGGGGGGTTCCGGAGGTTGCCCTTGTTCTGGCTACACCTTC.

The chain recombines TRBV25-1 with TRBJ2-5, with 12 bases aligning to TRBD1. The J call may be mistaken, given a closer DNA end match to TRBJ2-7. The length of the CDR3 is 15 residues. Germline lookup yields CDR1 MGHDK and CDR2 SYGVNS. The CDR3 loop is CASTPGQGAWNEQYF. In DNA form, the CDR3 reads TGTGCCAGCACCCCGGGACAGGGGGCATGGAACGAGCAGTACTTC.

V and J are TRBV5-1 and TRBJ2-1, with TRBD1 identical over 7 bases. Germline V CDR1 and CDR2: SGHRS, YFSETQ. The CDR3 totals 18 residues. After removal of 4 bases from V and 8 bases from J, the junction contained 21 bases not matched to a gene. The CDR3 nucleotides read TGCGCCAGCAGCCAGGACAGGACTTTGACCGTTGGCAATCATGAGCAGTTCTTC. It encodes CASSQDRTLTVGNHEQFF. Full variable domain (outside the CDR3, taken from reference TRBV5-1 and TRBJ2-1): KAGVTQTPRYLIKTRGQQVTLSCSPISGHRSVSWYQQTPGQGLQFLFEYFSETQRNKGNFPGRFSGRQFSNSRSEMNVSTLELGDSALYLCASSQDRTLTVGNHEQFFGPGTRLTVL.